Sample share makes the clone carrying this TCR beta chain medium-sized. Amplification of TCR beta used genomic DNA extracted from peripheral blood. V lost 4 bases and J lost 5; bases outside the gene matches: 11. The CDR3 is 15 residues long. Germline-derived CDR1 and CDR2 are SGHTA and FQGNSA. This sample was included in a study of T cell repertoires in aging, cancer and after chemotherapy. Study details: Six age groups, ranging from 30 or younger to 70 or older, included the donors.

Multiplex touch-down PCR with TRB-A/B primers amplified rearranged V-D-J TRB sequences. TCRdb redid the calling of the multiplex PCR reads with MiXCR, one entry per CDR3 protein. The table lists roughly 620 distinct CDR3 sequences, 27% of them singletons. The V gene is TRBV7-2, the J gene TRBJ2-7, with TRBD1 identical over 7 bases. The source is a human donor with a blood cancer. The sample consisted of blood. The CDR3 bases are TGTGCCAGCAGCTCTAAGACAGGGTCGGCCAACGAGCAGTACTTC. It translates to CASSSKTGSANEQYF.